This T cell receptor beta chain is from a study of cytomegalovirus exposure and HLA in healthy donors. Study findings and constraints: Three CMV-associated chains proved CMV antigen-specific in vitro.

The primer mix had 60 Vbeta and 13 Jbeta primers. Profiled with immunoSEQ multiplex PCR; TCRdb holds only in-frame clones, not every one. This table holds about 250,000 clones, around two thirds found once. Germline CDR1 reads SNHLY; CDR2 reads FYNNEI. V was clipped by 7 bases and J by 5 bases; unmatched bases: 10. CDR3 length equals 15 residues. This clone was seen only once. Its matching antigen is unknown. The clonotype was recovered from a female donor in good health and CMV-seronegative. The chain combines TRBV2 with TRBJ2-1, with 8 bases identical to TRBD2. Specimen: PBMCs. The CDR3 reads CASKPEAGADNEQFF. In nucleotides, the CDR3 is TGTGCCAGCAAACCCGAAGCGGGAGCAGACAATGAGCAGTTCTTC.